This TCR beta chain emerged from a study of T cell changes during pregnancy in multiple sclerosis. CDR3 length equals 15 residues. Trimming cost V 2 bases and J 5 bases, with 15 bases left between them. In germline, CDR1 is SGHNT, CDR2 YENEEA. Using immunoSEQ multiplex PCR, the repertoire was profiled, and TCRdb retains in-frame clones only, with some absent. The sample yields around 83,000 clones, about 90% seen once. The chain is built from TRBV11-3 and TRBJ1-2; no definite D call. Here the sequenced sample was CD4+ T cells from peripheral blood mononuclear cells, taken in the second trimester of pregnancy. This TCR derives from a female donor with multiple sclerosis, enrolled in a pregnancy study. CDR3 sequence reads: CASSLWKNSLYGYTF. The CDR3 region has the DNA TGTGCCAGCAGCTTATGGAAAAACAGCCTTTATGGCTACACCTTC.